One TCR beta chain is described in this entry. The antigen is unknown. The junction differs from germline at one of its ends, possibly a read error. These data are taken from a study of cytotoxic CD8 clonotypes in ibrutinib-treated CLL. The CDR3 has 15 amino acids. CDR1 SEHNR and CDR2 FQNEAQ come from the germline V gene (reference sequence). Method: immunoSEQ multiplex PCR; TCRdb's copy keeps in-frame clones and lacks some. Of some 81,000 clones in the sample, around 79% were seen once. Whole-study findings and limits: Measured clonality at baseline was greater than in age-matched healthy donors and tracked with circulating CD8+ T-cell counts.

This clonotype originated in a human donor with chronic lymphocytic leukemia. The sequencing used PBMCs, collected after 12 months of ibrutinib treatment. The rearrangement links TRBV7-9 to TRBJ1-6; the D gene is possibly TRBD1 (5 bases). CDR3 coding DNA: TGCGCCAGCAGCCCCTCCGGGAGGGGTACTTCACCCCTCCACTTT. Translated: CASSPSGRGTSPLHF.